This T cell receptor (beta chain) was sequenced during a study of shared clonotypes between healthy human individuals. Every immunoSEQ plate was one replicate of a subset's evenly spread DNA. Some clones are missing from TCRdb's copy, which holds only in-frame ones; the method was immunoSEQ multiplex PCR. The data contain some 2,000,000 clones, 90% to 96% of them singletons. Germline V gene data show CDR1 as SNHLY and CDR2 as FYNNEI. There are 14 residues in the CDR3. V shed 6 bases and J shed 0 bases, with 11 bases lying between them. Broader study findings: A small donor pool kept down the genetic and exposure-history diversity that was represented.

A CD45RA+ naive subset and a CD45RA-negative memory subset were split from CD4+ cells. This clone was found once. Its cognate antigen is unknown. Within the sample, other DNA sequences also encode this same CDR3. This chain links TRBV2 with TRBJ1-1; possibly TRBD1 for D (6 bases). This sequence was found in a man aged 18 to 30 in good health. The sequenced sample was naive CD4+ T cells sorted from blood. Subset in this sample: CD45RA+ positively selected. The CDR3 is CASRGDTLNTEAFF. Here the CDR3 DNA reads TGTGCCAGCAGGGGGGACACCTTGAACACTGAAGCTTTCTTT. Supplemented by reference TRBV2 and TRBJ1-1, the full variable domain reads EPEVTQTPSHQVTQMGQEVILRCVPISNHLYFYWYRQILGQKVEFLVSFYNNEISEKSEIFDDQFSVERPDGSNFTLKIRSTKLEDSAMYFCASRGDTLNTEAFFGQGTRLTVV.